This T cell receptor (beta chain) originates from a study of shared clonotypes between healthy human individuals. Findings and limits, study-wide: In several donors, around 5% of naive CD4 clonotypes appeared in common. Naive subsets, compared against memory subsets, generally had larger estimated richness values.

Only CD45RO-negative cells positively selected for CCR7 counted as naive CD8 cells, so terminally differentiated effector memory CD45RA+ cells were excluded. Only Caucasian adults living in Nashville, Tennessee served as donors. The CDR3 loop spans 13 amino acids. CDR1 and CDR2 (germline): SGDLS, YYNGEE. V was shortened by 2 bases and J by 5 bases, with 10 bases between the two germline ends. The table lists this clone with a few counts. What it recognizes is unknown. Other DNA sequences in the sample encode the same CDR3. TCRdb's copy holds only in-frame clones and misses some; the assay was immunoSEQ multiplex PCR. The profile covers hundreds of thousands of clones, with about 95% appearing a single time and 0.11% taken by the ten largest.

The sequenced sample was naive CD8+ T cells sorted from blood. The TCR was taken from a young woman in good health. This chain connects TRBV9 to TRBJ1-1; D remains ambiguous. Here the CDR3 DNA reads TGTGCCAGCAGCGTCGGTGGTTCGACTGAAGCTTTCTTT. Its translation: CASSVGGSTEAFF.